Each of the 30 T cell receptor beta chains below was sequenced from the same sample in a study of Graves' ophthalmopathy and Graves' hyperthyroidism. Amplifying from RNA transcripts, the study obtained TCR beta CDR3 regions. HTBI primers were used in a first-round RT-PCR, which preceded a second-round multiplex PCR. TCRdb reanalysed the multiplex PCR reads using MiXCR and keeps one entry per CDR3 protein. The sample lists 600,000 to 650,000 distinct CDR3 sequences, 20% to 25% occurring once. Material for sequencing was peripheral blood. These receptors were collected from a young woman with stable Graves' hyperthyroidism. Some clones in this sample may be carry-over from other donors' samples.

The chain joins TRBV6-1 to TRBJ1-2; D unresolved. This CDR3 region has 13 residues. The germline gives CDR1 MNHNS, CDR2 SASEGT. V was clipped by 1 base and J by 4 bases, with 7 bases between them. As DNA, the CDR3 is TGTGCCAGCAGTGAAGTTCCCCTCTATGGCTACACCTTC. Translating it yields CASSEVPLYGYTF.

The chain combines TRBV20-1 with TRBJ1-2, with D unresolved. CDR3 length: 12 residues. The V gene's germline CDR1 is DFQATT and CDR2 SNEGSKA (reference sequence). The V gene lost 2 bases and the J gene lost 7 bases, with 11 bases spanning the gap. The CDR3 DNA follows: TGCAGTGCTAGAACCCTAAAGGGTGGCTACACCTTC. Translating gives CSARTLKGGYTF.

This chain links TRBV29-1 with TRBJ2-2; D unclear. There are 11 residues in the CDR3. V dropped 5 bases and J dropped 5 bases, with 6 bases sitting between them. CDR1 is SQVTM and CDR2 is ANQGSEA in the germline V gene. CDR3 sequence (DNA): TGCAGCGTTCTTTTGACCGGGGAGCTGTTTTTT. It specifies CSVLLTGELFF.

This clonotype was counted at least ten times. The chain carries TRBV12-3 or TRBV12-4 and TRBJ1-2; 9 bases map to TRBD1. The CDR3 has 12 amino acids. V trimming: 4 bases; J trimming: 8 bases; junction bases outside the gene matches: 2. CDR3 loop: CASSWTGVGYTF. As DNA, the CDR3 is TGTGCCAGCAGTTGGACAGGGGTCGGCTACACCTTC.

The sample holds many counts of this clonotype. The chain joins TRBV20-1 to TRBJ2-7; 12 bases fit TRBD2. The length of the CDR3 is 14 residues. Germline V gene sequence: CDR1 DFQATT, CDR2 SNEGSKA (reference sequence). Trimming removed 4 bases from V and 3 bases from J; junction bases left unmatched: 4. The CDR3 nucleotides read TGCAGTGCTACTCGGACTAGCGGGATCTACGAGCAGTACTTC. It is translated as CSATRTSGIYEQYF.

There are many counts of this clonotype. The V and J genes are TRBV29-1 and TRBJ2-7, with 11 bases lining up with TRBD2. This CDR3 comprises 14 residues. The germline V gene encodes CDR1 SQVTM and CDR2 ANQGSEA. V lost 7 bases to trimming and J lost 5 bases; unmatched junction nucleotides: 10. CDR3 protein: CSATNSGRAHEQYF. In nucleotides, the CDR3 is TGCAGCGCGACAAATAGCGGGAGGGCCCACGAGCAGTACTTC.

The chain links TRBV9 to TRBJ1-2; TRBD1 matches 7 bases. Germline CDR1 and CDR2: SGDLS and YYNGEE. V lost 2 bases and J lost 7; bases outside the gene matches: 17. The CDR3 runs 17 residues. The CDR3 spells CASSVPFYDRVHRGYTF. DNA for the CDR3: TGTGCCAGCAGCGTGCCCTTCTACGACAGGGTGCATCGTGGCTACACCTTC.

This clonotype was found many times. The chain couples TRBV10-3 to TRBJ2-7; TRBD1 aligns across 7 bases. Germline V gene data show CDR1 as ENHRY and CDR2 as SYGVKD. The CDR3 extends over 13 amino acids. V was clipped by 4 bases and J by 2 bases; unmatched bases: 2. The CDR3, as DNA: TGTGCCATCAGTGCTCAGGGGGCCTACGAGCAGTACTTC. Its translation is CAISAQGAYEQYF.

This chain joins TRBV27 and TRBJ1-2, with 7 bases aligning to TRBD1. CDR3 length equals 14 residues. After removal of 6 bases from V and 4 bases from J, the junction contained 8 bases not matched to a gene. Germline V gene sequence: CDR1 MNHEY, CDR2 SMNVEV (reference sequence). CDR3 DNA sequence: TGTGCCAGCAGGCCGGGACAGCCCCTCTATGGCTACACCTTC. As protein: CASRPGQPLYGYTF.

This clonotype was seen repeatedly, ten times or more. The genes are TRBV3-1 and TRBJ1-1; D call uncertain. In germline, CDR1 is LGHDT, CDR2 YNNKEL (reference sequence). V gave up 4 bases and J gave up 4 bases, with 16 bases separating them. The CDR3 covers 15 residues. CDR3 in DNA: TGTGCCAGCAGCCCCCCCCGCATGCTTCCCACTGAAGCTTTCTTT. Its translation is CASSPPRMLPTEAFF. The full variable domain, its missing parts supplied by reference TRBV3-1 and TRBJ1-1, is DTAVSQTPKYLVTQMGNDKSIKCEQNLGHDTMYWYKQDSKKFLKIMFSYNNKELIINETVPNRFSPKSPDKAHLNLHINSLELGDSAVYFCASSPPRMLPTEAFFGQGTRLTVV.

The V and J genes are TRBV30 and TRBJ2-7; 8 nucleotides match TRBD1. Germline CDR1 reads GTSNPN; CDR2 reads SVGIG (reference sequence). This CDR3 spans 16 amino acids. V shed 2 bases, J shed 0 bases, and the junction held 9 bases outside the gene matches. CDR3: CAWSTKTGAGSYEQYF. The CDR3 DNA reads TGTGCCTGGAGTACGAAGACAGGGGCCGGCTCCTACGAGCAGTACTTC.

The chain recombines TRBV11-1 with TRBJ2-5; 8 nucleotides agree with TRBD1. J gave up 5 bases and V 5 bases, and 10 bases lay outside the gene matches. This CDR3 is 15 amino acids long. Germline assignment: CDR1 SGHAT and CDR2 FQDESV (reference sequence). For the CDR3, the DNA is TGTGCCAGCAGCCACCTGGACAGGGCGGGCGAGACCCAGTACTTC. This sequence encodes CASSHLDRAGETQYF. The full variable domain, completed using reference TRBV11-1 and TRBJ2-5, is EAEVAQSPRYKITEKSQAVAFWCDPISGHATLYWYRQILGQGPELLVQFQDESVVDDSQLPKDRFSAERLKGVDSTLKIQPAELGDSAMYLCASSHLDRAGETQYFGPGTRLLVL.

This clonotype was recorded at least ten times. This chain uses TRBV12-3 or TRBV12-4 with TRBJ1-2; D is perhaps TRBD1 (6 bases). The CDR3 extends over 14 amino acids. Trimming shortened V by 5 bases and J by 6 bases, and 16 bases separated the two germline ends. The CDR3 is CASSVRTAPNGYTF. The CDR3 bases are TGTGCCAGCAGTGTCCGGACAGCTCCAAATGGCTACACCTTC.

This clonotype has at least ten counts. At one of its ends the junction is not consistent with the germline gene, which may arise from a read error. This sequence joins TRBV20-1 and TRBJ2-5; D perhaps matches TRBD2 (6 bases). The germline gives CDR1 DFQATT, CDR2 SNEGSKA (reference sequence). CDR3 length: 12 amino acids. Here the CDR3 DNA reads TGCAGTGCTCCGGACTACCAAGAGGCCCAGTACTTC. As protein: CSAPDYQEAQYF.

This clonotype was counted ten times or more. CDR3 in DNA: TGTGCCAGCAGTGAATGGCAGGGAGCTGGAAACACCATATATTTT. Translating it yields CASSEWQGAGNTIYF. V usage is TRBV2 and J usage is TRBJ1-3; D possibly corresponds to TRBD1 (5 bases). Germline values: CDR1 SNHLY, CDR2 FYNNEI. V was shortened by 2 bases and J by 2 bases, with 10 bases between the two germline ends. This CDR3 spans 15 amino acids.

There are many counts of this clonotype. The chain recombines TRBV20-1 with TRBJ1-5; D perhaps matches TRBD1 (6 bases). In germline, CDR1 is DFQATT, CDR2 SNEGSKA (reference sequence). This CDR3 comprises 16 residues. V was trimmed by 1 base and J by 3 bases, leaving 16 bases between them. For the CDR3, the DNA is TGCAGTGCTAGAGGAGGAAGGGGACACTCCAATCAGCCCCAGCATTTT. Its protein product is CSARGGRGHSNQPQHF.

The chain employs TRBV10-3 and TRBJ2-5; D is perhaps TRBD2 (5 bases). Trimming pared 3 bases from V and 1 base from J, leaving 12 bases between. From germline, CDR1 is ENHRY and CDR2 SYGVKD. CDR3 size: 15 residues. CDR3 in DNA: TGTGCCATCAGTGATAGGCGGGTGCTCCAAGAGACCCAGTACTTC. As protein: CAISDRRVLQETQYF.

This clonotype was observed at least ten times. The chain is built from TRBV9 and TRBJ2-7, with 7 bases identical to TRBD1. CDR1 is SGDLS and CDR2 is YYNGEE in the germline V gene. The V and J ends lost 2 bases and 6 bases, in that order; junction bases with no gene match: 11. This CDR3 spans 15 amino acids. The CDR3 loop is CASSVQRDSPLEQYF. Here the CDR3 DNA reads TGTGCCAGCAGCGTGCAAAGGGACAGCCCTCTCGAGCAGTACTTC.

This clonotype has ten or more counts. This sequence joins TRBV20-1 and TRBJ1-1; no clear D. Germline V gene lookup returns CDR1 DFQATT and CDR2 SNEGSKA (reference sequence). The V and J ends lost 0 bases and 3 bases respectively, with 8 bases between them. This CDR3 has 13 amino acids. The CDR3 sequence is CSARERADTEAFF. The CDR3 DNA reads TGCAGTGCTAGAGAACGGGCGGACACTGAAGCTTTCTTT.

At least ten counts were recorded for this clonotype. V and J are TRBV6-1 and TRBJ1-3; D call uncertain. The germline V gene has CDR1 MNHNS and CDR2 SASEGT. The CDR3 is made up of 14 amino acids. Trimming pared 8 bases from V and 4 bases from J, leaving 15 bases between. The CDR3 loop is CASLTWTIGNTIYF. The DNA of the CDR3 is TGTGCCAGCCTGACTTGGACGATCGGAAACACCATATATTTT.

The rearrangement joins TRBV20-1 to TRBJ1-2; D is undetermined. Trimming removed 0 bases from V and 7 bases from J, with 18 bases in between. Germline V gene lookup returns CDR1 DFQATT and CDR2 SNEGSKA (reference sequence). There are 15 residues in the CDR3. The CDR3 nucleotides read TGCAGTGCTAGAGATTTGGCAGCCGGGGTCGGTGGCTACACCTTC. Translated: CSARDLAAGVGGYTF.

In regard to this clonotype: A read error is possible here, since a much larger clone lies one base away. J is TRBJ1-2 and V is TRBV6-1; tentative D call: TRBD1 (6 bases). The CDR3 length is 14 residues. Germline V gene sequence: CDR1 MNHNS, CDR2 SASEGT. The CDR3 sequence is CAISPQGGGDGYTF. The CDR3 region has the DNA TGTGCCATCAGTCCACAGGGAGGGGGGGATGGCTACACCTTC.

About this clonotype itself: Relative to the germline gene, one junction end is altered; a read error may explain this. The V and J genes are TRBV6-2 or TRBV6-3 and TRBJ2-7; no definite D call. The CDR3 totals 11 residues. Per the germline V gene, CDR1 is MNHEY and CDR2 is SVGEGT. In DNA form, the CDR3 reads TGTGCCATCAGTCACAGCTACGAGCAGTACTTC. It encodes CAISHSYEQYF.

CDR3 DNA: TGTGCCGCCGGGACAGTCTCCTACGAGCAGTACTTC. Translation gives CAAGTVSYEQYF. The chain joins TRBV2 to TRBJ2-7; 7 bases map to TRBD1. This CDR3 has 12 residues. V lost 11 bases, J lost 0 bases, and 4 bases stayed unmatched. Germline values: CDR1 SNHLY, CDR2 FYNNEI.

At least ten counts were recorded for this clonotype. CDR3 bases: TGTGCTAGTGGTTTGACCCCTCCCGGGGGATCCACTGAAGCTTTCTTT. This translates into CASGLTPPGGSTEAFF. The gene calls are TRBV12-5 and TRBJ1-1; TRBD1 is a possible D gene (5 bases). This CDR3 has 16 residues. CDR1 is LGHNT, CDR2 FRNRAP, per germline. Trimming removed 2 bases from V and 4 bases from J, with 17 bases in between.

This clonotype was observed many times. The chain joins TRBV2 to TRBJ2-7; the match to TRBD2 covers 9 bases. The CDR3 has 15 amino acids. The junction had 6 bases not matched to a gene; V was cut back by 0 bases and J by 6 bases. Germline CDR1 is SNHLY and CDR2 is FYNNEI. The CDR3 coding sequence is TGTGCCAGCAGTGAAGCGGTAGCGGGAGTAAGCGAGCAGTACTTC. It codes for CASSEAVAGVSEQYF.

This clonotype came up many times. The chain carries TRBV2 and TRBJ1-1; D is perhaps TRBD1 (5 bases). Germline V lookup: CDR1 SNHLY, CDR2 FYNNEI. V dropped 8 bases and J dropped 11 bases, with 15 bases sitting between them. CDR3 size: 11 residues. The CDR3 nucleotides read TGTGCCAGCCACCGGACAAAGAACGCTTTCTTT. Its translation: CASHRTKNAFF.

This clonotype was seen only a few times. V is TRBV12-3 or TRBV12-4 and J is TRBJ1-6, with TRBD1 as a possible D gene (5 bases). This CDR3 is 14 amino acids long. Trimming shortened V by 1 base and J by 6 bases, and 7 bases separated the two germline ends. The CDR3 region is CASSLGGINSPLHF. CDR3 bases: TGTGCCAGCAGTTTAGGGGGCATTAATTCACCCCTCCACTTT.

This clonotype showed up many times. The rearrangement joins TRBV7-9 to TRBJ2-7, with D hard to call. The CDR3 has 13 residues. Germline V gene lookup returns CDR1 SEHNR and CDR2 FQNEAQ (reference sequence). The V end was cut by 2 bases, the J end by 7 bases, with 12 bases between. The CDR3 DNA is TGTGCCAGCAGCTTATTACCCCAGGAAGAGCAGTACTTC. It yields the protein CASSLLPQEEQYF.

The V and J genes are TRBV7-9 and TRBJ2-7; D possibly corresponds to TRBD2 (5 bases). The CDR3 is made up of 14 amino acids. Per the germline V gene, CDR1 is SEHNR and CDR2 is FQNEAQ (reference sequence). With 8 bases removed from V and 5 bases from J, the gap between germline ends came to 19 bases. The chain's CDR3 is CASSLTSRSDEQYF. The DNA of the CDR3 is TGTGCCAGCTCTTTAACTAGTAGGAGCGACGAGCAGTACTTC. The full variable domain, completed using reference TRBV7-9 and TRBJ2-7, is DTGVSQNPRHKITKRGQNVTFRCDPISEHNRLYWYRQTLGQGPEFLTYFQNEAQLEKSRLLSDRFSAERPKGSFSTLEIQRTEQGDSAMYLCASSLTSRSDEQYFGPGTRLTVT.